The 18 T cell receptor beta chains below were found in one sample sequenced in a study of OX40 agonist ivuxolimab in advanced cancers. Sequencing used immunoSEQ multiplex PCR; TCRdb keeps in-frame clones, though not all of them. The data show tens of thousands of clones, about 85% seen once. The sample in question was CD4+ or CD8+ T cells sorted from blood, obtained in a trial of the OX40 agonist ivuxolimab. All receptors derive from an adult with an advanced solid tumor such as melanoma, head and neck, liver or kidney cancer.

The chain employs TRBV19 and TRBJ2-5; tentative D call: TRBD1 (7 bases). The J call may be faulty, since TRBJ2-7 better matches the DNA end. There are 16 residues in the CDR3. Germline CDR1 reads LNHDA; CDR2 reads SQIVND (reference sequence). DNA for the CDR3: TGTGCCAGTAGTATAGGGGCAGGGGGGAAATTCTACGAGCAGTACTTC. Residues: CASSIGAGGKFYEQYF.

V gene TRBV19 combines with J gene TRBJ1-2; TRBD1 agrees at 8 bases. V was pared by 4 bases and J by 3 bases, with 7 bases of the junction left unmatched. Germline-derived CDR1 and CDR2 are LNHDA and SQIVND (reference sequence). CDR3 length: 15 amino acids. CDR3 coding DNA: TGTGCCAGTAGTACAGGGGGCGTCTTTGACTATGGCTACACCTTC. It specifies CASSTGGVFDYGYTF.

The rearrangement uses TRBV27 and TRBJ2-7; 7 bases align to TRBD1. In germline, CDR1 is MNHEY, CDR2 SMNVEV (reference sequence). V was clipped by 8 bases and J by 1 base; unmatched bases: 8. This CDR3 contains 14 residues. Here the CDR3 reads CASSWTGFSYEQYF. The CDR3 bases are TGTGCCAGCTCATGGACAGGCTTTTCCTACGAGCAGTACTTC.

V gene TRBV11-2 combines with J gene TRBJ1-1; no firm D call. Trimming cost V 5 bases and J 3 bases, with 10 bases left between them. CDR1 is SGHAT and CDR2 is FQNNGV in the germline V gene. The CDR3 contains 13 residues. CDR3 DNA: TGTGCCAGCAGCCCGGAAGGAGACACTGAAGCTTTCTTT. It is translated as CASSPEGDTEAFF.

The chain has TRBV25-1 and TRBJ1-2; 7 nucleotides line up with TRBD1. The CDR3 length is 13 residues. Germline CDR1 is MGHDK and CDR2 is SYGVNS. V trimming: 3 bases; J trimming: 2 bases; junction bases outside the gene matches: 0. CDR3 in DNA: TGTGCCAGCAGTGAGACAGGGAACTATGGCTACACCTTC. Residues: CASSETGNYGYTF.

The chain combines TRBV9 with TRBJ2-7, with D perhaps matching TRBD1 or TRBD2 (5 bases each). This CDR3 is built from 15 residues. V lost 3 bases, J lost 2 bases, and 15 bases lay in between. CDR1 SGDLS and CDR2 YYNGEE come from the germline V gene. This CDR3 is CASSAEPGPTYEQYF. In nucleotides, the CDR3 is TGTGCCAGCAGCGCAGAGCCGGGACCTACCTACGAGCAGTACTTC.

This chain joins TRBV30 and TRBJ2-5, with a tentative D call TRBD2 (6 bases). This CDR3 is 13 amino acids long. Germline CDR1 reads GTSNPN; CDR2 reads SVGIG (reference sequence). Trimming cost V 5 bases and J 1 base, with 11 bases left between them. CDR3 DNA: TGTGCCTGGGAGAGGGACTCCCAAGAGACCCAGTACTTC. Protein sequence: CAWERDSQETQYF.

CDR3: CASNPTGQDNQPQHF. The CDR3 nucleotides are TGTGCCAGCAACCCTACTGGGCAGGATAATCAGCCCCAGCATTTT. J is TRBJ1-5 and V is TRBV2; no clear D. Trimming removed 7 bases from V and 4 bases from J, with 17 bases in between. Germline loops: CDR1 SNHLY, CDR2 FYNNEI. This CDR3 is built from 15 residues. The full variable domain, in which reference TRBV2 and TRBJ1-5 provide the parts outside the CDR3, is EPEVTQTPSHQVTQMGQEVILRCVPISNHLYFYWYRQILGQKVEFLVSFYNNEISEKSEIFDDQFSVERPDGSNFTLKIRSTKLEDSAMYFCASNPTGQDNQPQHFGDGTRLSIL.

The V call is TRBV13, the J call TRBJ2-3; tentatively, D is TRBD2 (5 bases). Trimming removed 3 bases at V and 3 bases at J, with 16 bases between. This CDR3 is 16 amino acids long. CDR1 is PRHDT, CDR2 FYEKMQ, per germline (reference sequence). The CDR3 bases are TGTGCCAGCAGCTTCGAGGGAGAGAGAAGAACAGATACGCAGTATTTT. Translation: CASSFEGERRTDTQYF.

This clone was counted only a few times. The chain is built from TRBV13 and TRBJ1-5; D possibly corresponds to TRBD1 (6 bases). Germline CDR1 and CDR2: PRHDT and FYEKMQ (reference sequence). The CDR3 loop spans 16 amino acids. V was clipped by 5 bases and J by 0 bases, with 14 bases between them. CDR3 sequence (DNA): TGTGCCAGCAGCCGTCAGGGGATAGGTAGCAATCAGCCCCAGCATTTT. This codes for CASSRQGIGSNQPQHF.

The count of this clone is one. V and J are TRBV9 and TRBJ2-3, with 10 bases lining up with TRBD2. Germline CDR1 is SGDLS and CDR2 is YYNGEE. The ends lost 0 bases at V and 0 bases at J; junction bases unmatched: 7. The CDR3 is 18 amino acids. The CDR3 DNA reads TGTGCCAGCAGCGTAGGTCTAGCGGGGGCCCTAAGCACAGATACGCAGTATTTT. Protein sequence: CASSVGLAGALSTDTQYF.

The V and J genes are TRBV7-8 and TRBJ1-4; D call uncertain. Looked up from germline, CDR1 is SGHVS and CDR2 is FQNEAQ. This CDR3 is 17 amino acids long. The V end lost 0 bases, the J end lost 2 bases, and 13 bases lay between the germline ends. The CDR3 is CASSLAYSGATNEKLFF. The CDR3 bases are TGTGCCAGCAGCTTAGCGTACTCAGGAGCCACTAATGAAAAACTGTTTTTT. Variable domain in full (rest from reference TRBV7-8 and TRBJ1-4): GAGVSQSPRYKVAKRGQDVALRCDPISGHVSLFWYQQALGQGPEFLTYFQNEAQLDKSGLPSDRFFAERPEGSVSTLKIQRTQQEDSAVYLCASSLAYSGATNEKLFFGSGTQLSVL.

The chain recombines TRBV25-1 with TRBJ1-1; D uncertain. V dropped 6 bases and J dropped 6 bases, with 14 bases sitting between them. Germline V gives CDR1 MGHDK, CDR2 SYGVNS. CDR3 length equals 13 residues. CDR3 sequence: CASSPGGAAEAFF. The CDR3 DNA reads as TGTGCCAGCAGCCCGGGAGGTGCCGCTGAAGCTTTCTTT.

The V gene is TRBV4-2, the J gene TRBJ2-7; TRBD1 matches at 8 bases. J gave up 10 bases and V 2 bases, and 16 bases lay outside the gene matches. The CDR3 is 16 amino acids. CDR1 and CDR2 from the germline V gene are LGHNA and YNFKEQ. As DNA, the CDR3 is TGTGCCAGCAGCCAACCTAAAGCCGGGACAGGAATCGACCAGTACTTC. It is translated as CASSQPKAGTGIDQYF.

The chain carries TRBV19 and TRBJ1-2; D remains ambiguous. Trimming left V 4 bases short and J 7 bases short, with 13 bases between. The CDR3 has 13 amino acids. CDR1 is LNHDA and CDR2 is SQIVND in the germline V gene (reference sequence). Here the CDR3 DNA reads TGTGCCAGTAGTACTTTCGAGTTGTCTGGCTACACCTTC. Residues: CASSTFELSGYTF.

CDR3 region: CASSPESGVGNTIYF. The CDR3, as DNA: TGTGCCAGCAGTCCTGAATCCGGGGTAGGAAACACCATATATTTT. The chain recombines TRBV2 with TRBJ1-3, with D unresolved. The V and J ends lost 5 bases and 4 bases respectively, with 15 bases between them. CDR1 and CDR2 (germline): SNHLY, FYNNEI. This CDR3 is 15 amino acids long.

The chain couples TRBV15 to TRBJ2-7, with unresolved D. Germline V gene lookup returns CDR1 LNHNV and CDR2 YYDKDF (reference sequence). The CDR3 is 18 residues long. V lost 0 bases and J 0 bases, leaving 18 bases between the germline ends. The CDR3 here is CATSRDLEAANFSYEQYF. The CDR3 nucleotides are TGTGCCACCAGCAGAGATCTCGAGGCGGCTAACTTCTCCTACGAGCAGTACTTC.

The rearrangement links TRBV6-5 to TRBJ1-5; a possible D gene is TRBD1 (6 bases). The CDR3 length is 16 residues. The germline gives CDR1 MNHEY, CDR2 SVGAGI. Trimming stripped 4 bases from V and 1 base from J, with 14 bases between. The CDR3 bases are TGTGCCAGCAGTTCCCTGGGGGCCCAGAGCAATCAGCCCCAGCATTTT. This encodes CASSSLGAQSNQPQHF.